This record looks at one T cell receptor beta chain sequence and its context. As yet, its antigen is unknown. These data belong to a study of cytotoxic CD8 clonotypes in ibrutinib-treated CLL. Regarding the study as a whole: Circulating CD8+ T-cell counts were tracked by baseline clonality, which exceeded that of age-matched healthy donors. Baseline levels were approached again at progression, after clonality had risen at ibrutinib response. The times at which samples were taken varied between sustained-remission and progressing patients.

Germline V gives CDR1 ENHRY, CDR2 SYGVKD. With 0 bases removed from V and 2 bases from J, the gap between germline ends came to 11 bases. The CDR3 is 15 amino acids. Sequencing sought depths of 1 in 200,000 to 1 in 1 million T cells. Using immunoSEQ multiplex PCR, the repertoire was profiled, and TCRdb retains in-frame clones only, with some absent. The table has about 160,000 clones, roughly 90% seen once; the top ten hold around 3%. This rearrangement joins TRBV10-3 to TRBJ2-7; D remains unclear. The input for sequencing was PBMCs, taken at disease progression, from a patient treated with ibrutinib. This TCR was recovered from a human donor with chronic lymphocytic leukemia. CDR3 nucleotides: TGTGCCATCAGTGAGTCGGGCTATAACACCTACGAGCAGTACTTC. Protein product: CAISESGYNTYEQYF.